This T cell receptor (beta chain) was captured by sequencing in a study of cytomegalovirus exposure and HLA in healthy donors. Study summary: In an early release, HLA-typed donors contributed tens of millions of unique TCR sequences.

Whole-study results and caveats: Rare sequences made up most TCRs, while some public TCRs were found in many donors. TRBV6-2, TRBV6-3 and some other V segments were unresolvable in 87-base-pair reads.

The PCR was carried out with 60 Vbeta primers and 13 Jbeta primers. Assay: immunoSEQ multiplex PCR; the TCRdb copy retains only in-frame clones and omits some. The repertoire includes about 190,000 clones, about 77% of them detected once, and over 2% sits in the top ten. Germline values: CDR1 SGHNT, CDR2 YYREEE (reference sequence). The V end lost 4 bases, the J end lost 1 base, and 11 bases lay between the germline ends. CDR3 length equals 14 residues. In regard to this clone: Its target is not known.

This chain connects TRBV5-4 to TRBJ1-1; tentative D call: TRBD1 (5 bases). This receptor was taken from a woman in her twenties or thirties in good health and CMV-seropositive. Source material: PBMCs. The CDR3 DNA follows: TGTGCCAGCAGCCCCTGGGGCCAGAACACTGAAGCTTTCTTT. Translation: CASSPWGQNTEAFF.